These T cell receptor beta chains were read from a single sample in a study of T cells after yellow fever vaccination. MiXCR, run by TCRdb on the 5' RACE reads, gives a single entry per CDR3 protein. The repertoire has 100,000 to 150,000 distinct CDR3 sequences, approximately 8.4% of them found once; the top ten carry 40%. The source material was CD8+ T cells sorted from PBMCs, sampled on the day of the yellow fever booster vaccination. The receptors were sampled from a man aged 18 to 30 who received the YFV17D yellow fever vaccine. The CDR3 runs from the conserved cysteine through the conserved F or W. Fields, in order: D gene, V gene, J gene, clone size, CDR3 DNA, CDR3 protein. A D gene is named only where the DNA matches it firmly. A row's size may be missing; if present it is once, few, many or a size class.

d_gene: .; v_gene: TRBV20-1; j_gene: TRBJ2-3; abundance: few; CDR3nt: TGCAGTGCTACTCGGACTGGTAGCACAGATACGCAGTATTTT; CDR3aa: CSATRTGSTDTQYF
d_gene: .; v_gene: TRBV2; j_gene: TRBJ2-2; abundance: .; CDR3nt: TGTGCCAGCAGAGGGCCGTGGGAGCTGTTTTTT; CDR3aa: CASRGPWELFF
d_gene: TRBD2; v_gene: TRBV30; j_gene: TRBJ2-2; abundance: .; CDR3nt: TGTGCCTGGAATCGCGGGGGAGGGGAGCTGTTTTTT; CDR3aa: CAWNRGGGELFF
d_gene: .; v_gene: TRBV12-3/TRBV12-4; j_gene: TRBJ2-5; abundance: few; CDR3nt: TGTGCCAGCACCTTTCATCAAGAGACCCAGTACTTC; CDR3aa: CASTFHQETQYF
d_gene: .; v_gene: TRBV5-6; j_gene: TRBJ2-3; abundance: few; CDR3nt: TGTGCCAGCAGCTTGGAGATTTCAGATACGCAGTATTTT; CDR3aa: CASSLEISDTQYF
d_gene: .; v_gene: TRBV12-3/TRBV12-4; j_gene: TRBJ2-2; abundance: many; CDR3nt: TGTGCCAGCAGTTTACGTGGACAGCCCGGTCCCGGGGAGCTGTTTTTT; CDR3aa: CASSLRGQPGPGELFF
d_gene: TRBD2; v_gene: TRBV11-2; j_gene: TRBJ2-5; abundance: few; CDR3nt: TGTGCCAGCAGCTTAGAGTTTAGCGGGGGGATGTCCGGGACCCAGTACTTC; CDR3aa: CASSLEFSGGMSGTQYF
d_gene: .; v_gene: TRBV4-1; j_gene: TRBJ2-5; abundance: .; CDR3nt: TGCGCCAGCAGCCAAACCGGGACCACGGACCAAGAGACCCAGTACTTC; CDR3aa: CASSQTGTTDQETQYF
d_gene: .; v_gene: TRBV11-3; j_gene: TRBJ2-3; abundance: .; CDR3nt: TGTGCCAGCAGCATAGACGCGGGTACGCAGTATTTT; CDR3aa: CASSIDAGTQYF
d_gene: .; v_gene: TRBV7-6; j_gene: TRBJ2-7; abundance: few; CDR3nt: TGTGCCAGCAGCTCGGATGCCCACGGCGAGCAGTACTTC; CDR3aa: CASSSDAHGEQYF
d_gene: .; v_gene: TRBV6-5; j_gene: TRBJ1-1; abundance: many; CDR3nt: TGTGCCAGCAGCCCCGGACGGACTAACACTGAAGCTTTCTTT; CDR3aa: CASSPGRTNTEAFF
d_gene: .; v_gene: TRBV12-3/TRBV12-4; j_gene: TRBJ2-5; abundance: .; CDR3nt: TGTGCCAGCAGATCACGGGACTGGCAAGAGACCCAGTACTTC; CDR3aa: CASRSRDWQETQYF
d_gene: .; v_gene: TRBV5-1; j_gene: TRBJ1-1; abundance: few; CDR3nt: TGCGCCAGCAGCTTGGGCCTGGAAGCCGGGAACACTGAAGCTTTCTTT; CDR3aa: CASSLGLEAGNTEAFF
d_gene: .; v_gene: TRBV7-9; j_gene: TRBJ1-1; abundance: few; CDR3nt: TGTGCCAGCAGCTTAGCGAACGGCGGTAACACTGAAGCTTTCTTT; CDR3aa: CASSLANGGNTEAFF
d_gene: .; v_gene: TRBV4-1; j_gene: TRBJ1-5; abundance: .; CDR3nt: TGCGCCAGCAGCCAAGCAGGGCTCAATCAGCCCCAGCATTTT; CDR3aa: CASSQAGLNQPQHF
d_gene: .; v_gene: TRBV6-2/TRBV6-3; j_gene: TRBJ2-3; abundance: many; CDR3nt: TGTGCCAGCAGTTACTTCACAGATACGCAGTATTTT; CDR3aa: CASSYFTDTQYF
d_gene: .; v_gene: TRBV12-3/TRBV12-4; j_gene: TRBJ1-4; abundance: .; CDR3nt: TGTGCCAGCAGTTTAGCGCGCCAGACGGCTAATGAAAAACTGTTTTTT; CDR3aa: CASSLARQTANEKLFF
d_gene: .; v_gene: TRBV12-3/TRBV12-4; j_gene: TRBJ1-5; abundance: .; CDR3nt: TGTGCCAGCACCGCCCCAGGGGGCAATCAGCCCCAGCATTTT; CDR3aa: CASTAPGGNQPQHF
d_gene: TRBD2; v_gene: TRBV11-2; j_gene: TRBJ2-3; abundance: few; CDR3nt: TGTGCCAGCAACCTAGCGGGGGGAGATACGCAGTATTTT; CDR3aa: CASNLAGGDTQYF
d_gene: .; v_gene: TRBV30; j_gene: TRBJ2-7; abundance: many; CDR3nt: TGTGCCTGGGGGCAGTCCTACGAGCAGTACTTC; CDR3aa: CAWGQSYEQYF
d_gene: .; v_gene: TRBV6-6; j_gene: TRBJ2-7; abundance: .; CDR3nt: TGTGCCAGCAGTTACGTTGACAACTACTACGAGCAGTACTTC; CDR3aa: CASSYVDNYYEQYF
d_gene: .; v_gene: TRBV9; j_gene: TRBJ1-2; abundance: .; CDR3nt: TGTGCCAGCAGCGGTGGGGGGAGAAACTATGGCTACACCTTC; CDR3aa: CASSGGGRNYGYTF
d_gene: TRBD2; v_gene: TRBV7-2; j_gene: TRBJ2-7; abundance: .; CDR3nt: TGTGCCAGCAGCTTAGGGGGACTAACAATCTACGAGCAGTACTTC; CDR3aa: CASSLGGLTIYEQYF
d_gene: .; v_gene: TRBV20-1; j_gene: TRBJ1-3; abundance: .; CDR3nt: TGCAGTGCTACCGGGCCTCGAATCGGCAGGGGAAACACCATATATTTT; CDR3aa: CSATGPRIGRGNTIYF
d_gene: .; v_gene: TRBV6-5; j_gene: TRBJ1-2; abundance: few; CDR3nt: TGTGCCAGCAGTTACGCCGCAGGGAGAATTTATGGCTACACCTTC; CDR3aa: CASSYAAGRIYGYTF
d_gene: .; v_gene: TRBV5-5; j_gene: TRBJ1-1; abundance: once; CDR3nt: TGTGCCAGCAGCTTTTGGTGGAGGAACACTGAAGCTTTCTTT; CDR3aa: CASSFWWRNTEAFF
d_gene: .; v_gene: TRBV3-1; j_gene: TRBJ1-2; abundance: many; CDR3nt: TGTGCCAGCAGCCAGGGACTGGGCTACACCTTC; CDR3aa: CASSQGLGYTF
d_gene: .; v_gene: TRBV5-4; j_gene: TRBJ1-1; abundance: .; CDR3nt: TGTGCCAGCAGCTTCGGGGGGGGCAACACTGAAGCTTTCTTT; CDR3aa: CASSFGGGNTEAFF
d_gene: .; v_gene: TRBV28; j_gene: TRBJ1-3; abundance: .; CDR3nt: TGTGCCAGCAGTTTAGAGGGTTTTGGAAACACCATATATTTT; CDR3aa: CASSLEGFGNTIYF
d_gene: TRBD2; v_gene: TRBV19; j_gene: TRBJ2-1; abundance: few; CDR3nt: TGTGCCAGTAGTAGGGGACTAGCGGCTACCTTTTTTCCTGAGCAGTTCTTC; CDR3aa: CASSRGLAATFFPEQFF
d_gene: .; v_gene: TRBV19; j_gene: TRBJ2-1; abundance: many; CDR3nt: TGTGCCATCATAGACAGAGGCAGCAATGAGCAGTTCTTC; CDR3aa: CAIIDRGSNEQFF
d_gene: .; v_gene: TRBV12-3/TRBV12-4; j_gene: TRBJ2-1; abundance: .; CDR3nt: TGTGCCAGCAGCACAAGGCGGGGCACAAGCTCCTACAATGAGCAGTTCTTC; CDR3aa: CASSTRRGTSSYNEQFF
d_gene: .; v_gene: TRBV7-2; j_gene: TRBJ2-2; abundance: many; CDR3nt: TGTGCCAGCAGCTTTTTGTTCCCAGGTTCGGCCGGGGAGCTGTTTTTT; CDR3aa: CASSFLFPGSAGELFF
d_gene: .; v_gene: TRBV7-9; j_gene: TRBJ1-1; abundance: .; CDR3nt: TGTGCCAGCAGCTTAGATTTGACCGGGCCTGAAGCTTTCTTT; CDR3aa: CASSLDLTGPEAFF
d_gene: TRBD1; v_gene: TRBV4-2; j_gene: TRBJ1-6; abundance: few; CDR3nt: TGTGCCAGCAGCCAAGAAGCCGGGACAGGGAATTCACCCCTCCACTTT; CDR3aa: CASSQEAGTGNSPLHF
d_gene: .; v_gene: TRBV21-1; j_gene: TRBJ1-1; abundance: many; CDR3nt: TGTGCCAGCAGCGCAACACAGAACATGGGGAACACTGAAGCTTTCTTT; CDR3aa: CASSATQNMGNTEAFF
d_gene: .; v_gene: TRBV7-2; j_gene: TRBJ1-1; abundance: many; CDR3nt: TGTGCCAGCAGCTTAATCGGGGGCGACGCTTTCTTT; CDR3aa: CASSLIGGDAFF
d_gene: TRBD1; v_gene: TRBV12-3/TRBV12-4; j_gene: TRBJ1-2; abundance: .; CDR3nt: TGTGCCAGCAGTGAACAGGGGAGAGAAGGCTACACCTTC; CDR3aa: CASSEQGREGYTF
d_gene: TRBD1; v_gene: TRBV7-6; j_gene: TRBJ1-1; abundance: few; CDR3nt: TGTGCCAGCAGTTACACGACAGGGACTGAAGCTTTCTTT; CDR3aa: CASSYTTGTEAFF
d_gene: .; v_gene: TRBV7-8; j_gene: TRBJ2-5; abundance: few; CDR3nt: TGTGCCAGCAGGGGGAGGGGGGCGCAAGAGACCCAGTACTTC; CDR3aa: CASRGRGAQETQYF
d_gene: .; v_gene: TRBV19; j_gene: TRBJ1-1; abundance: .; CDR3nt: TGTGCCAGTAGGTGGGGGCGCGCGGAAGCTTTCTTT; CDR3aa: CASRWGRAEAFF
d_gene: TRBD2; v_gene: TRBV12-3/TRBV12-4; j_gene: TRBJ2-1; abundance: many; CDR3nt: TGTGCCAGCAGACTTAGCGGGGGCACCTACAATGAGCAGTTCTTC; CDR3aa: CASRLSGGTYNEQFF
d_gene: .; v_gene: TRBV7-2; j_gene: TRBJ1-1; abundance: few; CDR3nt: TGTGCCAGCAGCTTATTCCCCGTGGTGGGGACTGAAGCTTTCTTT; CDR3aa: CASSLFPVVGTEAFF
d_gene: TRBD2; v_gene: TRBV20-1; j_gene: TRBJ2-3; abundance: few; CDR3nt: TGCAGTGCTAGAGATTTGCGGGGGGACACAGATACGCAGTATTTT; CDR3aa: CSARDLRGDTDTQYF
d_gene: TRBD1; v_gene: TRBV18; j_gene: TRBJ2-5; abundance: .; CDR3nt: TGTGCCAGCTCACCACCGGACAGGGTGATAGGGGAGACCCAGTACTTC; CDR3aa: CASSPPDRVIGETQYF
d_gene: .; v_gene: TRBV7-9; j_gene: TRBJ2-1; abundance: few; CDR3nt: TGTGCCAGCAGCTGGGGTCGGAGCTCCTACAATGAGCAGTTCTTC; CDR3aa: CASSWGRSSYNEQFF
d_gene: .; v_gene: TRBV15; j_gene: TRBJ2-5; abundance: .; CDR3nt: TGTGCCACCAGCAGGATAGCGGAGCAAGAGACCCAGTACTTC; CDR3aa: CATSRIAEQETQYF
d_gene: TRBD1; v_gene: TRBV7-8; j_gene: TRBJ1-5; abundance: .; CDR3nt: TGTGCCAGCACCCCCGGGACAGGGGGCTTCAATCAGCCCCAGCATTTT; CDR3aa: CASTPGTGGFNQPQHF
d_gene: .; v_gene: TRBV10-3; j_gene: TRBJ2-3; abundance: .; CDR3nt: TGTGCCATCAGTGAGTCAGCCAGGGGGGCAGATACGCAGTATTTT; CDR3aa: CAISESARGADTQYF